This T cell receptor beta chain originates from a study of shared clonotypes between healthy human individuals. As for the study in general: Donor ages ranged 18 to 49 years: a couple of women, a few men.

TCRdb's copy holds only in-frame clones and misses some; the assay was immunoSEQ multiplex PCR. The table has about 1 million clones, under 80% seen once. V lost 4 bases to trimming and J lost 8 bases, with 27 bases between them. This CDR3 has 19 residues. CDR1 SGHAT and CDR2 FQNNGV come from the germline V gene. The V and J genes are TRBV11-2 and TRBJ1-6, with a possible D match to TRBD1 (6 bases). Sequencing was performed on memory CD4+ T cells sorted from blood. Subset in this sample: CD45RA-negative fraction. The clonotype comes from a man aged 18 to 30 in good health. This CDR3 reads CASSSLHQRLQGPDSPLHF. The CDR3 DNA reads TGTGCCAGCAGCTCCCTTCACCAGCGACTCCAGGGGCCGGATTCACCCCTCCACTTT.